These 19 T cell receptor beta chains were sequenced from one sample in a study of cytomegalovirus exposure and HLA in healthy donors. Primers included in the PCR were 60 Vbeta and 13 Jbeta primers. The repertoire was sequenced with immunoSEQ multiplex PCR; TCRdb's copy has only in-frame clones and lacks some. The table includes 100,000 to 130,000 clones, more than 70% detected once. Sequences were obtained from PBMCs. The source of these receptors is a man aged 18 to 30 in good health and CMV-seronegative.

In its sample, this clone was seen once. This sequence joins TRBV7-9 and TRBJ1-1; possibly TRBD1 for D (6 bases). In germline, CDR1 is SEHNR, CDR2 FQNEAQ (reference sequence). This CDR3 comprises 15 residues. V was cut by 5 bases and J by 1 base, with 14 bases left in between. The CDR3 DNA follows: TGTGCCAGCAGCCTTTTGCGGACAGAGAACACTGAAGCTTTCTTT. Translating it yields CASSLLRTENTEAFF. Full variable domain (missing parts from reference TRBV7-9 and TRBJ1-1): DTGVSQNPRHKITKRGQNVTFRCDPISEHNRLYWYRQTLGQGPEFLTYFQNEAQLEKSRLLSDRFSAERPKGSFSTLEIQRTEQGDSAMYLCASSLLRTENTEAFFGQGTRLTVV.

V and J are TRBV7-2 and TRBJ2-7; 7 nucleotides align to TRBD2. The germline gives CDR1 SGHTA, CDR2 FQGNSA. The CDR3 is 14 residues long. V lost 0 bases and J lost 3; bases outside the gene matches: 2. CDR3 coding DNA: TGTGCCAGCAGCTTAGCGGGGGGGGGCTACGAGCAGTACTTC. Translation: CASSLAGGGYEQYF.

The CDR3 reads CASSPRGRAGTGELFF. CDR3 DNA sequence: TGTGCCAGCAGCCCCAGGGGCCGGGCAGGCACCGGGGAGCTGTTTTTT. V gene TRBV14 combines with J gene TRBJ2-2, with TRBD1 as a possible D gene (6 bases). V was cut by 4 bases and J by 4 bases, with 16 bases left in between. CDR3 length equals 16 residues. Germline lookup yields CDR1 SGHDN and CDR2 FVKESK. The whole variable domain, filled in from reference TRBV14 and TRBJ2-2, reads EAGVTQFPSHSVIEKGQTVTLRCDPISGHDNLYWYRRVMGKEIKFLLHFVKESKQDESGMPNNRFLAERTGGTYSTLKVQPAELEDSGVYFCASSPRGRAGTGELFFGEGSRLTVL.

V usage is TRBV28 and J usage is TRBJ2-1; TRBD1 matches at 10 bases. CDR3 length: 16 amino acids. The V gene's germline CDR1 is MDHEN and CDR2 SYDVKM. With V trimmed by 2 bases and J by 8 bases, 9 bases remained unmatched. The CDR3 coding sequence is TGTGCCAGCAGTTTACGAGACAGGGGGCGGACGGATGAGCAGTTCTTC. Encoded protein: CASSLRDRGRTDEQFF.

This chain joins TRBV6-5 and TRBJ2-1; D is ambiguous. Looked up from germline, CDR1 is MNHEY and CDR2 is SVGAGI. The CDR3 has 15 residues. The germline V and J ends were trimmed by 5 bases and 4 bases, with 15 bases remaining between them. The CDR3 here is CASSPRVDVYNEQFF. CDR3 bases: TGTGCCAGCAGTCCCCGGGTCGACGTATACAATGAGCAGTTCTTC.

CDR3 in amino acids: CASSIGQPAANSPLHF. Written as DNA, the CDR3 is TGTGCCAGCAGCATCGGACAGCCCGCCGCGAATTCACCCCTCCACTTT. This chain connects TRBV5-8 to TRBJ1-6, with D possibly matching TRBD1 (6 bases). The V gene's germline CDR1 is SGHTS and CDR2 YDEGEE. The V and J ends lost 4 bases and 7 bases respectively, with 18 bases between them. The CDR3 extends over 16 amino acids.

The chain combines TRBV5-1 with TRBJ2-6; D is perhaps TRBD2 (5 bases). V shed 4 bases and J shed 1 base, with 12 bases lying between them. Looked up from germline, CDR1 is SGHRS and CDR2 is YFSETQ. This CDR3 is built from 16 residues. CDR3 DNA: TGCGCCAGCAGCCCCACGACGGGATCTGGGGCCAACGTCCTGACTTTC. This sequence encodes CASSPTTGSGANVLTF.

This chain connects TRBV6-6 to TRBJ1-1; D not resolved. CDR3 length: 12 residues. Germline CDR1 MNHNY, CDR2 SVGAGI (reference sequence). V was pared by 0 bases and J by 10 bases, with 9 bases between. The CDR3 nucleotides read TGTGCCAGCAGTTACTCGGCAGTTGGAGCTTTCTTT. Protein: CASSYSAVGAFF.

The V call is TRBV6-5, the J call TRBJ2-5, with D tentatively TRBD1 (5 bases). The CDR3 runs 13 residues. CDR1 is MNHEY and CDR2 is SVGAGI in the germline V gene. Trimming cost V 4 bases and J 5 bases, with 11 bases left between them. CDR3: CASSLGAGETQYF. CDR3 in DNA: TGTGCCAGCAGTTTAGGGGCCGGGGAGACCCAGTACTTC.

The CDR3: CASTQQGYTGELFF. CDR3 bases: TGCGCCAGCACCCAGCAGGGGTACACCGGGGAGCTGTTTTTT. The V call is TRBV5-1, the J call TRBJ2-2, with D possibly TRBD1 on 6 matching bases. V gave up 6 bases and J gave up 3 bases, with 12 bases separating them. CDR3 length: 14 amino acids. Germline V gene sequence: CDR1 SGHRS, CDR2 YFSETQ.

The gene calls are TRBV6-1 and TRBJ2-5; D may be TRBD2 (6 bases). The V and J ends lost 6 bases and 6 bases respectively, with 17 bases between them. Germline V gene data show CDR1 as MNHNS and CDR2 as SASEGT. CDR3 length: 14 residues. CDR3: CASSWGGAVQTQYF. CDR3 DNA sequence: TGTGCCAGCAGCTGGGGAGGAGCAGTACAGACCCAGTACTTC.

The V and J genes are TRBV5-1 and TRBJ2-2, with 7 bases lining up with TRBD1. The junction had 5 bases not matched to a gene; V was cut back by 4 bases and J by 2 bases. Germline lookup yields CDR1 SGHRS and CDR2 YFSETQ. This CDR3 has 15 amino acids. CDR3 residues: CASSTGTDNTGELFF. CDR3 nucleotides: TGCGCCAGCAGCACCGGGACAGATAACACCGGGGAGCTGTTTTTT.

The rearrangement joins TRBV5-1 to TRBJ1-2; the D gene is possibly TRBD1 (6 bases). V lost 4 bases, J lost 6 bases, and 22 bases lay in between. Germline CDR1 reads SGHRS; CDR2 reads YFSETQ. CDR3 length: 16 residues. The CDR3 DNA reads as TGCGCCAGCAGCGCTGGGCCAGGGGCCATAATTAATGGCTACACCTTC. Its translation: CASSAGPGAIINGYTF.

CDR3 in amino acids: CASSPGTGGNTGELFF. Here the CDR3 DNA reads TGTGCCAGCTCACCGGGGACAGGGGGCAACACCGGGGAGCTGTTTTTT. The chain uses TRBV18 and TRBJ2-2, with 12 nucleotides matching TRBD1. The CDR3 length is 16 residues. Germline V gene sequence: CDR1 KGHSH, CDR2 LQKENI. Germline trimming cut 3 bases from V and 2 bases from J; bases unmatched to any gene: 1.

This clone was recorded a few times. V usage is TRBV7-9 and J usage is TRBJ1-1; no clear D gene. This CDR3 is 14 amino acids long. Trimming removed 2 bases at V and 5 bases at J, with 12 bases between. Germline V gene sequence: CDR1 SEHNR, CDR2 FQNEAQ (reference sequence). CDR3 DNA: TGTGCCAGCAGCTTAACCAGGCGGGAAACTGAAGCTTTCTTT. Translating gives CASSLTRRETEAFF. Variable domain in full (rest from reference TRBV7-9 and TRBJ1-1): DTGVSQNPRHKITKRGQNVTFRCDPISEHNRLYWYRQTLGQGPEFLTYFQNEAQLEKSRLLSDRFSAERPKGSFSTLEIQRTEQGDSAMYLCASSLTRRETEAFFGQGTRLTVV.

The J gene is TRBJ2-3, the V gene TRBV5-1; D not certain. This CDR3 is 13 amino acids long. Germline CDR1 and CDR2: SGHRS and YFSETQ. Trimming cost V 4 bases and J 2 bases, with 8 bases left between them. CDR3 sequence: CASSAGDTDTQYF. In DNA, the CDR3 is TGCGCCAGCAGCGCCGGAGACACAGATACGCAGTATTTT.

The genes are TRBV29-1 and TRBJ1-3, with 8 bases lining up with TRBD1. V dropped 4 bases and J dropped 2; count of bases not matched to a gene: 4. CDR3 length equals 14 residues. The germline CDR1 and CDR2 sequences are SQVTM and ANQGSEA. CDR3: CSVARQGPGNTIYF. In DNA, the CDR3 is TGCAGCGTTGCCCGACAGGGGCCTGGAAACACCATATATTTT.

CDR3 residues: CASSLGGLTSTDTQYF. Written as DNA, the CDR3 is TGTGCCAGCAGCTTGGGGGGACTAACTAGCACAGATACGCAGTATTTT. The V and J genes are TRBV5-4 and TRBJ2-3, with 7 bases identical to TRBD2. The CDR3 consists of 16 residues. Losses at the gene ends were 0 bases for V and 0 bases for J; bases not matched to a gene: 4. CDR1 and CDR2 (germline): SGHNT, YYREEE (reference sequence).

V usage is TRBV9 and J usage is TRBJ1-4; 9 bases fit TRBD1. This CDR3 is 14 amino acids long. Germline V gives CDR1 SGDLS, CDR2 YYNGEE. Trimming cost V 4 bases and J 8 bases; bases outside gene matches: 6. Written as DNA, the CDR3 is TGTGCCAGCAGCCTAGGACAGGGGAGGGAAAAACTGTTTTTT. This sequence encodes CASSLGQGREKLFF.